These 14 T cell receptor beta chains came from one sample sequenced in a study of CD8 T cells in ankylosing spondylitis. TCRdb redid the calling of the 5' RACE reads with MiXCR, one entry per CDR3 protein. In the table there are around 250,000 distinct CDR3 sequences, roughly 32% of which are singletons. Input material: blood, either unsorted or a sorted T cell fraction (not recorded which). Receptor source: a male donor with ankylosing spondylitis or in good health (not recorded which).

The V gene is TRBV6-5, the J gene TRBJ2-1, with 7 bases lining up with TRBD1. Germline CDR1 MNHEY, CDR2 SVGAGI. The CDR3 spans 17 residues. V lost 2 bases and J lost 7; bases outside the gene matches: 14. The CDR3 DNA is TGTGCCAGCAGTTACGGGTTCAGGGGGAATAGGAGAAATGAGCAGTTCTTC. Its protein is CASSYGFRGNRRNEQFF.

Only a few counts were recorded for this clonotype. The CDR3 region is CASSARTGTSYEQYF. For the CDR3, the DNA is TGTGCCAGCAGCGCAAGGACAGGGACCTCCTACGAGCAGTACTTC. This rearrangement joins TRBV7-2 to TRBJ2-7; 8 nucleotides agree with TRBD1. Unmatched junction bases numbered 6, after V lost 5 bases and J lost 0 bases. The CDR3 is 15 residues long. Germline-derived CDR1 and CDR2 are SGHTA and FQGNSA.

The V and J genes are TRBV20-1 and TRBJ1-5, with TRBD1 as a possible D gene (5 bases). CDR1 and CDR2 (germline): DFQATT, SNEGSKA (reference sequence). V lost 3 bases and J lost 2, with 14 bases in between. There are 15 residues in the CDR3. The CDR3 reads CSASFGAVGNQPQHF. The CDR3 coding sequence is TGCAGTGCTAGTTTCGGGGCCGTAGGCAATCAGCCCCAGCATTTT.

V and J are TRBV6-4 and TRBJ1-3; 7 positions agree with TRBD1. The CDR3 is 11 amino acids. V shed 9 bases, J shed 8 bases, and the junction held 4 bases outside the gene matches. The germline gives CDR1 MRHNA, CDR2 SNTAGT. CDR3 in amino acids: CASSQGDTIYF. CDR3 bases: TGTGCCAGTAGCCAGGGGGACACCATATATTTT.

V is TRBV12-3 or TRBV12-4 and J is TRBJ2-7; maybe TRBD1 (6 bases). V was pared by 5 bases and J by 3 bases, with 14 bases between. The CDR3 is made up of 14 amino acids. CDR3 sequence: CASSPPGQVYEQYF. The CDR3 DNA reads TGTGCCAGCAGTCCCCCGGGACAAGTCTACGAGCAGTACTTC.

This clonotype came up a few times. The chain carries TRBV20-1 and TRBJ2-1; TRBD1 is a possible D gene (5 bases). The CDR3 runs 16 residues. Germline CDR1 DFQATT, CDR2 SNEGSKA (reference sequence). The germline V and J ends were trimmed by 3 bases and 0 bases, with 15 bases remaining between them. DNA of the CDR3: TGCAGTGCTAGGGTCCGTCAGGGAAGCTCCTACAATGAGCAGTTCTTC. Its protein product is CSARVRQGSSYNEQFF.

The chain uses TRBV2 and TRBJ1-5; 8 positions match TRBD1. Per germline, CDR1 SNHLY and CDR2 FYNNEI. J was trimmed by 6 bases and V by 5 bases; bases with no gene match: 6. The CDR3 consists of 14 residues. CDR3: CASSTGGRSQPQHF. CDR3 coding DNA: TGTGCCAGCAGTACAGGGGGTAGGAGTCAGCCCCAGCATTTT.

The rearrangement uses TRBV10-1 and TRBJ2-5; D could derive from TRBD1 or TRBD2 (5 bases each). Germline V gives CDR1 WNHNN, CDR2 SYGVQD (reference sequence). The CDR3 spans 13 residues. V lost 6 bases to trimming and J lost 2 bases, with 10 bases between them. The CDR3 region is CASSGDGQETQYF. The CDR3, as DNA: TGCGCCAGCAGCGGGGACGGTCAAGAGACCCAGTACTTC.

V and J are TRBV6-2 or TRBV6-3 and TRBJ2-1, with TRBD1 matching over 11 bases. The CDR3 covers 21 residues. The ends lost 5 bases at V and 0 bases at J; junction bases unmatched: 18. Germline lookup yields CDR1 MNHEY and CDR2 SVGEGT. The CDR3 spells CASSNQFYGTGGTSSYNEQFF. The DNA for the CDR3 is TGTGCCAGCAGTAACCAATTCTACGGGACAGGGGGAACCAGCTCCTACAATGAGCAGTTCTTC.

This chain connects TRBV5-1 to TRBJ1-2; 7 nucleotides line up with TRBD1. Losses at the gene ends were 0 bases for V and 3 bases for J; bases not matched to a gene: 5. The CDR3 covers 15 residues. The germline V gene encodes CDR1 SGHRS and CDR2 YFSETQ. CDR3 DNA: TGCGCCAGCAGCTTGGGACAGGGACGGGACTATGGCTACACCTTC. Protein: CASSLGQGRDYGYTF.

The chain has TRBV9 and TRBJ2-5; 7 nucleotides align to TRBD1. Trimming removed 3 bases from V and 2 bases from J; junction bases left unmatched: 4. The CDR3 covers 14 residues. Germline CDR1 reads SGDLS; CDR2 reads YYNGEE. The CDR3 loop is CASSATGAQETQYF. DNA of the CDR3: TGTGCCAGCAGCGCAACAGGGGCGCAAGAGACCCAGTACTTC.

The chain uses TRBV29-1 and TRBJ2-1; D remains ambiguous. The CDR3 covers 15 residues. Per the germline V gene, CDR1 is SQVTM and CDR2 is ANQGSEA. The V end lost 6 bases, the J end lost 1 base, and 16 bases lay between the germline ends. CDR3 sequence (DNA): TGCAGCGTCAAGAGCTCAGGCGGATCCTACAATGAGCAGTTCTTC. This encodes CSVKSSGGSYNEQFF.

This clonotype was counted between two and nine times. This chain links TRBV24-1 with TRBJ1-5; D unclear. Germline-derived CDR1 and CDR2 are KGHDR and SFDVKD. This CDR3 comprises 12 residues. Trimming pared 0 bases from V and 8 bases from J, leaving 4 bases between. The CDR3 reads CATSDLGKPQHF. The CDR3 nucleotides read TGTGCCACCAGTGATTTGGGGAAGCCCCAGCATTTT.

Note on this clonotype: At one of its ends the junction is not consistent with the germline gene, which may arise from a read error. The rearrangement joins TRBV7-7 to TRBJ2-1; D is unresolved. The germline V gene encodes CDR1 SSHAT and CDR2 FNYEAQ (reference sequence). The CDR3 has 16 amino acids. The DNA for the CDR3 is TGTGCTAGCAGCCCAACCGGCCCAAGCTCCTACAATGAGCAGTTCTTC. Translated: CASSPTGPSSYNEQFF.